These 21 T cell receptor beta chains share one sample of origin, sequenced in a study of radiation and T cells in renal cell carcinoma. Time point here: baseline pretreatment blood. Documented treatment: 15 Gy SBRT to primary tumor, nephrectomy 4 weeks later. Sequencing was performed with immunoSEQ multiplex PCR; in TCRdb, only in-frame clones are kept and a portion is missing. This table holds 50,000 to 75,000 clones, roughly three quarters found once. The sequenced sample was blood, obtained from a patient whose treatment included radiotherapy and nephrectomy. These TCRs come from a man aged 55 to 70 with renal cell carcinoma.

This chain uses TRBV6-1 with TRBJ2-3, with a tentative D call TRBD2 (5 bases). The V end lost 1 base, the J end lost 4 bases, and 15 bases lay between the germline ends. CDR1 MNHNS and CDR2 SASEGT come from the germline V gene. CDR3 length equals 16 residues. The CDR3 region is CASSEDPGSGADTQYF. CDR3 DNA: TGTGCCAGCAGTGAAGATCCGGGGTCAGGCGCAGATACGCAGTATTTT.

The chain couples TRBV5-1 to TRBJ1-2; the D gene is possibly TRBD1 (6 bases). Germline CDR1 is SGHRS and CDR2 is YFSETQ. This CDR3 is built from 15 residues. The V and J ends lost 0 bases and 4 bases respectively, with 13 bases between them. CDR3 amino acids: CASSLAPGVGYGYTF. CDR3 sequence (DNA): TGCGCCAGCAGCTTGGCCCCAGGGGTGGGCTATGGCTACACCTTC.

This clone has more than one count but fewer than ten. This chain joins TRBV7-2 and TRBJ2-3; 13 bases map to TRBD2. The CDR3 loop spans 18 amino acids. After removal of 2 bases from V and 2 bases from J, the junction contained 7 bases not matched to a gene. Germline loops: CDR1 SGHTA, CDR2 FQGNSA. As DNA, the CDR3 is TGTGCCAGCAGCTTATGGAGACTAGCGGGGGGACTCACAGATACGCAGTATTTT. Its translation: CASSLWRLAGGLTDTQYF.

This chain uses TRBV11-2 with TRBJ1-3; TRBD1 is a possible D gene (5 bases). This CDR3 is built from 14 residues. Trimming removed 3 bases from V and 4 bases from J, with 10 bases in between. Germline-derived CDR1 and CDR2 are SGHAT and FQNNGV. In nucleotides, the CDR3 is TGTGCCAGCAGCTTGGGACCTGAGGGAAACACCATATATTTT. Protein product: CASSLGPEGNTIYF.

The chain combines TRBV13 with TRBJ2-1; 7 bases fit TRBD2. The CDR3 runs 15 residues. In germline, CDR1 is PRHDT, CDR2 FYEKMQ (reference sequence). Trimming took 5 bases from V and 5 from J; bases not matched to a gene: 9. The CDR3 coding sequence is TGTGCCAGCAGCGAAAGGTGGGAGGGAAACAATGAGCAGTTCTTC. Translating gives CASSERWEGNNEQFF.

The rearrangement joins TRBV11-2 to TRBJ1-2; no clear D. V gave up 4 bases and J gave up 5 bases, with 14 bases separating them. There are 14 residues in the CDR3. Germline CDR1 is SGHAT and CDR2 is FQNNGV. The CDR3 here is CASSSLGGIYGYTF. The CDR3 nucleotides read TGTGCCAGCAGCTCCCTAGGCGGCATTTATGGCTACACCTTC.

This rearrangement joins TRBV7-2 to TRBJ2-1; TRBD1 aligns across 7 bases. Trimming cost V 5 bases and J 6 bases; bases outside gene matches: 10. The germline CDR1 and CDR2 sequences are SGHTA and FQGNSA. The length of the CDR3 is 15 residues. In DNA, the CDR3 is TGTGCCAGCAGCCCTCGGGCGTGGGACAGCAATGAGCAGTTCTTC. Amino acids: CASSPRAWDSNEQFF.

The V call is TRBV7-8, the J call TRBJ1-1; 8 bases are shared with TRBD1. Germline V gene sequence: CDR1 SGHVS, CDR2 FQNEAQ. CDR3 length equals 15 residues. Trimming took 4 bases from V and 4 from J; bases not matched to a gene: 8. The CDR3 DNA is TGTGCCAGCAGCTCCGCGGACAGGGCGAGCACTGAAGCTTTCTTT. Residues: CASSSADRASTEAFF. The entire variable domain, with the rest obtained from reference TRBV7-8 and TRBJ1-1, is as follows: GAGVSQSPRYKVAKRGQDVALRCDPISGHVSLFWYQQALGQGPEFLTYFQNEAQLDKSGLPSDRFFAERPEGSVSTLKIQRTQQEDSAVYLCASSSADRASTEAFFGQGTRLTVV.

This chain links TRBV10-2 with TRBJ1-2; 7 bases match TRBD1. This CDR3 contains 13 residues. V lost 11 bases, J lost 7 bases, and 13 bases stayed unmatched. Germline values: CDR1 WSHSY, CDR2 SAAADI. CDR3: CAFKPTGEGGYTF. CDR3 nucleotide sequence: TGCGCCTTCAAACCAACAGGGGAGGGTGGCTACACCTTC.

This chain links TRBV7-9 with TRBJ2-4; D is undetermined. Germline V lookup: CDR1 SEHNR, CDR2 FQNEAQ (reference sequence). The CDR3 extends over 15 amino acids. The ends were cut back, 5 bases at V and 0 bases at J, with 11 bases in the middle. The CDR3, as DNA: TGTGCCAGCAGCCGACCGTCCCTAGCCAAAAACATTCAGTACTTC. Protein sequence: CASSRPSLAKNIQYF.

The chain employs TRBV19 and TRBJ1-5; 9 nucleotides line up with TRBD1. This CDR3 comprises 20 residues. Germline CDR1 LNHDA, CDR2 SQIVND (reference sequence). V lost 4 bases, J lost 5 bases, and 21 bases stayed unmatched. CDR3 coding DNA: TGTGCCAGTAGTACCAGCACGGGACAGGGTGTGTCCGTAGTACATCAGCCCCAGCATTTT. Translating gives CASSTSTGQGVSVVHQPQHF.

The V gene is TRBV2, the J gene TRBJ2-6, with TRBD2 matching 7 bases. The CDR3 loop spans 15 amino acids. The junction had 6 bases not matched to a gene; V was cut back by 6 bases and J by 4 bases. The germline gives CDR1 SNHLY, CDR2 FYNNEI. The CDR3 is CASRMGGTGANVLTF. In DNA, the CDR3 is TGTGCCAGCAGAATGGGGGGGACCGGGGCCAACGTCCTGACTTTC.

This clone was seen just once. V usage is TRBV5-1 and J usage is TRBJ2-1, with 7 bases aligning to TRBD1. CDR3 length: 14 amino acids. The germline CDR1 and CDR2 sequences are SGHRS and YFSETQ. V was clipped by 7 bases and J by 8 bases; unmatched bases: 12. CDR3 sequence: CASAAFGTVDEQFF. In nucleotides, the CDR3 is TGCGCCAGCGCGGCCTTCGGGACAGTTGATGAGCAGTTCTTC. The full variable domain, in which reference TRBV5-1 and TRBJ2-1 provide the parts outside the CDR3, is KAGVTQTPRYLIKTRGQQVTLSCSPISGHRSVSWYQQTPGQGLQFLFEYFSETQRNKGNFPGRFSGRQFSNSRSEMNVSTLELGDSALYLCASAAFGTVDEQFFGPGTRLTVL.

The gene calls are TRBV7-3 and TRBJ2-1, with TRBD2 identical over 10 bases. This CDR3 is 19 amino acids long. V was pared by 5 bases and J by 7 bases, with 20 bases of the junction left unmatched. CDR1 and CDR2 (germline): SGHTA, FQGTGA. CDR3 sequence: CASSPPRTSGGPSVNEQFF. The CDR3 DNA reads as TGTGCCAGCAGCCCACCCCGGACTAGCGGAGGCCCCAGTGTGAATGAGCAGTTCTTC.

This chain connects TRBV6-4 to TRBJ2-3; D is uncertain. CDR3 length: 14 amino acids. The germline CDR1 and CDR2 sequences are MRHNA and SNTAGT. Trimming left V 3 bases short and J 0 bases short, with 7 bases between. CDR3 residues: CASSEGSSTDTQYF. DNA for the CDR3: TGTGCCAGCAGTGAGGGGTCTAGCACAGATACGCAGTATTTT.

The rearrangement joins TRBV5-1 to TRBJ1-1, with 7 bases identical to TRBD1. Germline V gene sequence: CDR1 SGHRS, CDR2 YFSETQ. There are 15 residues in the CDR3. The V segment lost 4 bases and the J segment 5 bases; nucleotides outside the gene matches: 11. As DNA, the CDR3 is TGCGCCAGCAGCCAGACCGGGACAGATAGGACTGAAGCTTTCTTT. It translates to CASSQTGTDRTEAFF.

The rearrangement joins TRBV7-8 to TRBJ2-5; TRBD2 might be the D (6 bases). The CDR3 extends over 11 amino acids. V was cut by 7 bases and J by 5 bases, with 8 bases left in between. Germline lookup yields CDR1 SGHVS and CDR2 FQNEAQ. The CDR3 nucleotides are TGTGCCAGCACGGGGGAGGAGACCCAGTACTTC. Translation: CASTGEETQYF.

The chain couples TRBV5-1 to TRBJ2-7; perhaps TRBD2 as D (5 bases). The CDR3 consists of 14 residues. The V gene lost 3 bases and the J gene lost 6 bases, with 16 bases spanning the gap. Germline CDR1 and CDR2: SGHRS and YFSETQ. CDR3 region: CASSSRPGDGEQYV. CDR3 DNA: TGCGCCAGCAGCTCTCGACCCGGGGATGGCGAGCAGTACGTC.

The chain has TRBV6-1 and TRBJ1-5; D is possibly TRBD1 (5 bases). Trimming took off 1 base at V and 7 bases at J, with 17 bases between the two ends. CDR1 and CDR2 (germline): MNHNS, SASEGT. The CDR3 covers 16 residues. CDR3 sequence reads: CASSEGWGQGGQPQHF. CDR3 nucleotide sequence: TGTGCCAGCAGTGAAGGATGGGGTCAGGGAGGACAGCCCCAGCATTTT.

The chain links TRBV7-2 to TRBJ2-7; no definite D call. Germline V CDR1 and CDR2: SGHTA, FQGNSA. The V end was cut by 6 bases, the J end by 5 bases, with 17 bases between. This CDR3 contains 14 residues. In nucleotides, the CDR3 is TGTGCCAGCAGTTCAGCTCGAACCAGCAACGAGCAGTACTTC. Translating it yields CASSSARTSNEQYF. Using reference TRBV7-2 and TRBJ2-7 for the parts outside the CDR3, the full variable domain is GAGVSQSPSNKVTEKGKDVELRCDPISGHTALYWYRQSLGQGLEFLIYFQGNSAPDKSGLPSDRFSAERTGGSVSTLTIQRTQQEDSAVYLCASSSARTSNEQYFGPGTRLTVT.

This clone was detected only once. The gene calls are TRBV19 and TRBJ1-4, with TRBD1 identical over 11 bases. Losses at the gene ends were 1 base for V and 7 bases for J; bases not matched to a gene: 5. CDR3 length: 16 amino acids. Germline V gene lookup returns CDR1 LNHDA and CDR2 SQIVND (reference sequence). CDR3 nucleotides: TGTGCCAGTAGTATAGGATGGGGGACAGGGGGTGAAAAACTGTTTTTT. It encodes CASSIGWGTGGEKLFF.